The entry below gives a single T cell receptor beta chain sequence along with its context. The antigen is undetermined. Method: immunoSEQ multiplex PCR; TCRdb's copy keeps in-frame clones and lacks some. The sample holds 150,000 to 200,000 clones, around 88% seen once. This CDR3 has 17 residues. Germline V gives CDR1 LGHNA, CDR2 YSLEER. V was trimmed by 0 bases and J by 1 base, leaving 15 bases between them. This entry comes from a study of T cell responses to AZD1222 COVID-19 vaccine. Points from the study as a whole: At 160-218 and 743-854, vaccine-associated CD4 TCRs were dominant, and they spanned spike.

This specimen consisted of peripheral blood, obtained 28 days after the second AZD1222 dose. The TCR originated in an adult who received the AZD1222 COVID-19 vaccine. The rearrangement uses TRBV4-3 and TRBJ1-1, with a tentative D call TRBD1 (5 bases). CDR3 nucleotide sequence: TGCGCCAGCAGCCAAGATCGTGAGGGGTGGACGAACACTGAAGCTTTCTTT. It codes for CASSQDREGWTNTEAFF.